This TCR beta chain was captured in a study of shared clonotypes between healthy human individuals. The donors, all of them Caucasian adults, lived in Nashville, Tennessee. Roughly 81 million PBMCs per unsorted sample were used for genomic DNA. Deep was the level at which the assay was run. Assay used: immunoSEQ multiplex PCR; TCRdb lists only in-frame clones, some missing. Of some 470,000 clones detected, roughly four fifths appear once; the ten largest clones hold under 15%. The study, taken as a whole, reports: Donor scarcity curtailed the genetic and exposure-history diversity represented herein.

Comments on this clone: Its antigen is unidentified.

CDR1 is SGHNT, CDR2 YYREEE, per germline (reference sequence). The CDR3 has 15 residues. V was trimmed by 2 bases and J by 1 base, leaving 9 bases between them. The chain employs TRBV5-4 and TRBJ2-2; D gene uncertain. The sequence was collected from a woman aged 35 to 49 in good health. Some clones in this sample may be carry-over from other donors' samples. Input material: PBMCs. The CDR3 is CASSFSPRNTGELFF. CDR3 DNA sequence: TGTGCCAGCAGCTTTTCGCCCCGGAACACCGGGGAGCTGTTTTTT.